This entry lists 14 T cell receptor beta chains sequenced from one sample in a study of cytomegalovirus exposure and HLA in healthy donors (dated by TCRdb to the late 2010s). The method was the immunoSEQ multiplex PCR assay. For the multiplex PCR, a mixture combining 60 forward primers for TCR Vbeta segments and 13 reverse primers for TCR Jbeta segments was used. This immuneACCESS table, as held by TCRdb, lists in-frame sequences with V and J called but not all clones. Of the missing ones, under half trace to an unresolved V gene in checked studies; the others have no known cause. The sample table holds about 160,000 clones, of which about four fifths were seen once. The ten top clones hold around 1% of the sample. The specimen was PBMCs. The receptors were gathered from a man younger than 40 in good health and CMV-seronegative.

This clone was detected only a few times. At one end the junction does not follow the germline gene, possibly because of a read error. The chain is built from TRBV7-6 and TRBJ1-2; possible D gene TRBD1, 6 bases. The CDR3 has 14 residues. Per the germline V gene, CDR1 is SGHVS and CDR2 is FNYEAQ. This CDR3 reads CASSLGGGNNGYTF. CDR3 DNA sequence: TGTGCCAGCAGCTTAGGAGGGGGTAACAATGGCTACACCTTC.

V usage is TRBV27 and J usage is TRBJ1-2; D unclear. V lost 4 bases, J lost 0 bases, and 6 bases lay in between. Looked up from germline, CDR1 is MNHEY and CDR2 is SMNVEV (reference sequence). This CDR3 contains 13 residues. CDR3 nucleotides: TGTGCCAGCAGTTACAGATCTAACTATGGCTACACCTTC. Translating it yields CASSYRSNYGYTF.

This clone was detected only once. V gene TRBV10-2 combines with J gene TRBJ1-3; the D gene is possibly TRBD1 (5 bases). The V end lost 7 bases, the J end lost 0 bases, and 13 bases lay between the germline ends. The CDR3 runs to 15 residues. Germline CDR1 reads WSHSY; CDR2 reads SAAADI. CDR3 bases: TGCGCCAGCATGGAGGGGCGTTTCTCTGGAAACACCATATATTTT. Translating gives CASMEGRFSGNTIYF.

The chain's CDR3 is CASSPLGQGDTEAFF. In nucleotides, the CDR3 is TGTGCCAGCTCACCACTGGGACAGGGTGACACTGAAGCTTTCTTT. The chain uses TRBV18 and TRBJ1-1; 9 nucleotides line up with TRBD1. The CDR3 sequence is 15 residues long. In germline, CDR1 is KGHSH, CDR2 LQKENI. Trimming cost V 1 base and J 3 bases; bases outside gene matches: 3.

This clone was found once. The chain couples TRBV4-3 to TRBJ1-1; 9 bases agree with TRBD1. Germline-derived CDR1 and CDR2 are LGHNA and YSLEER. J gave up 1 base and V 3 bases, and 6 bases lay outside the gene matches. This CDR3 is built from 16 residues. The chain's CDR3 is CASSQGPGQGNTEAFF. Written as DNA, the CDR3 is TGCGCCAGCAGCCAGGGGCCGGGACAGGGGAACACTGAAGCTTTCTTT.

The chain is built from TRBV4-2 and TRBJ1-1, with TRBD1 identical over 8 bases. CDR3 length: 15 amino acids. V shed 1 base, J shed 4 bases, and the junction held 5 bases outside the gene matches. Germline assignment: CDR1 LGHNA and CDR2 YNFKEQ. CDR3 amino acids: CASSQVGQGFTEAFF. In nucleotides, the CDR3 is TGTGCCAGCAGCCAAGTAGGACAGGGATTCACTGAAGCTTTCTTT.

The genes are TRBV7-9 and TRBJ1-1, with D maybe TRBD1 (6 bases). The CDR3 extends over 12 amino acids. CDR1 and CDR2 (germline): SEHNR, FQNEAQ (reference sequence). The V and J ends lost 6 bases and 3 bases respectively, with 8 bases between them. The CDR3, as DNA: TGTGCCAGCAGGCCAGGGGACACTGAAGCTTTCTTT. Its protein product is CASRPGDTEAFF. Full variable domain (rest looked up from reference TRBV7-9 and TRBJ1-1): DTGVSQNPRHKITKRGQNVTFRCDPISEHNRLYWYRQTLGQGPEFLTYFQNEAQLEKSRLLSDRFSAERPKGSFSTLEIQRTEQGDSAMYLCASRPGDTEAFFGQGTRLTVV.

The rearrangement uses TRBV18 and TRBJ2-7; a weak D match, TRBD2 (5 bases). This CDR3 is built from 14 residues. V dropped 2 bases and J dropped 3 bases, with 11 bases sitting between them. The germline V gene has CDR1 KGHSH and CDR2 LQKENI. Here the CDR3 DNA reads TGTGCCAGCTCACCATCTCGGGATATCTACGAGCAGTACTTC. Its protein product is CASSPSRDIYEQYF.

The table lists this clone with a count of one. The chain couples TRBV9 to TRBJ2-3; D is perhaps TRBD1 (7 bases). The CDR3 is 17 amino acids. Trimming pared 0 bases from V and 2 bases from J, leaving 16 bases between. In germline, CDR1 is SGDLS, CDR2 YYNGEE. CDR3 residues: CASSVDPAGQITDTQYF. DNA of the CDR3: TGTGCCAGCAGCGTAGACCCCGCGGGACAGATCACAGATACGCAGTATTTT.

The chain links TRBV30 to TRBJ2-2, with D possibly being TRBD2 (5 bases). CDR1 and CDR2 (germline): GTSNPN, SVGIG (reference sequence). V lost 3 bases and J 7 bases, leaving 15 bases between the germline ends. The CDR3 contains 14 residues. The CDR3 region has the DNA TGTGCCTGGAGCGCAGCACGCCGGGGCGGGGAGCTGTTTTTT. This sequence encodes CAWSAARRGGELFF.

The rearrangement uses TRBV5-1 and TRBJ2-7, with D perhaps TRBD1 (6 bases). This CDR3 has 15 residues. Germline CDR1 reads SGHRS; CDR2 reads YFSETQ. V dropped 1 base and J dropped 3 bases, with 14 bases sitting between them. The CDR3, as DNA: TGCGCCAGCAGCTTGCAGGGGAGTCAGGGCTACGAGCAGTACTTC. Amino acid sequence: CASSLQGSQGYEQYF.

This clone was recorded once. This chain connects TRBV30 to TRBJ1-2; a possible D gene is TRBD1 (6 bases). V lost 0 bases and J lost 0, with 14 bases in between. CDR3 size: 16 residues. Germline CDR1 GTSNPN, CDR2 SVGIG (reference sequence). The CDR3 here is CAWSVRTALPNYGYTF. The CDR3 DNA is TGTGCCTGGAGTGTCAGGACAGCACTTCCTAACTATGGCTACACCTTC.

The V call is TRBV19, the J call TRBJ1-1; the D is unclear. The CDR3 has 12 amino acids. The V and J ends lost 3 bases and 6 bases respectively, with 8 bases between them. Germline loops: CDR1 LNHDA, CDR2 SQIVND (reference sequence). CDR3 sequence (DNA): TGTGCCAGTAGTATTGGGGAGCCTGAAGCTTTCTTT. It yields the protein CASSIGEPEAFF.

The chain combines TRBV5-1 with TRBJ2-1; 8 nucleotides line up with TRBD2. With 0 bases clipped from V and 6 bases from J, the junction kept 8 bases outside the gene matches. There are 16 residues in the CDR3. Germline CDR1 reads SGHRS; CDR2 reads YFSETQ. The CDR3 protein is CASSLDPPSGPNEQFF. The CDR3 DNA follows: TGCGCCAGCAGCTTGGATCCTCCTAGCGGGCCCAATGAGCAGTTCTTC. Full variable domain (outside the CDR3, taken from reference TRBV5-1 and TRBJ2-1): KAGVTQTPRYLIKTRGQQVTLSCSPISGHRSVSWYQQTPGQGLQFLFEYFSETQRNKGNFPGRFSGRQFSNSRSEMNVSTLELGDSALYLCASSLDPPSGPNEQFFGPGTRLTVL.